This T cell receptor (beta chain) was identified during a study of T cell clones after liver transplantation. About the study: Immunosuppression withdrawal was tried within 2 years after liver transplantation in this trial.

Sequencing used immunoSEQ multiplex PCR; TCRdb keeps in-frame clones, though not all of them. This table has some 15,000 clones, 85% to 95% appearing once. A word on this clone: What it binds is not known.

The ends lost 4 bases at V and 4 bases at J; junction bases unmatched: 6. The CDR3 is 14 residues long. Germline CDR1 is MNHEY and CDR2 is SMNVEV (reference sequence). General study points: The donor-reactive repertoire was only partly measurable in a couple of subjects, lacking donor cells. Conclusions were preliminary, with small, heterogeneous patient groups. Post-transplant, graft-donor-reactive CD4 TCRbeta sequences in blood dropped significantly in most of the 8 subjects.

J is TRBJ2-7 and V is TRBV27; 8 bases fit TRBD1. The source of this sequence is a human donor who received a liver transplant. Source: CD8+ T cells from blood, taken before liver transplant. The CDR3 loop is CASSSRTGSYEQYF. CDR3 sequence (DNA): TGTGCCAGCAGTTCAAGGACAGGGAGTTACGAGCAGTACTTC.